This T cell receptor beta chain was identified during a study of blood T cell repertoires in COVID-19. Overall study: The United States, Italy and Spain supplied acute and convalescent COVID-19 samples. From T cells, B-cell-depleted T cells, or PBMCs came the material, which was cDNA or gDNA.

This study enrolled people aged roughly 18 to 89 from 20 to 25 US geographic areas. A case of COVID-19 had been met by exposed participants within 2 weeks before study entry. The CDR3 consists of 13 residues. V was pared by 1 base and J by 6 bases, with 10 bases between. Germline values: CDR1 SGHDT, CDR2 YYEEEE. The protocol was immunoSEQ multiplex PCR, while the TCRdb copy is restricted to in-frame clones and leaves out a portion. The sample consists of under 250,000 clones, over 75% of them appearing once. The sequenced sample consisted of PBMCs or T cells enriched from blood (not recorded which). This TCR was sampled from a woman between 40 and 55 years old who had been exposed to COVID-19. The V and J genes are TRBV5-6 and TRBJ1-1; D is unresolved. The DNA of the CDR3 is TGTGCCAGCAGCTTGCTGGAAGCGGCTGAAGCTTTCTTT. Its translation: CASSLLEAAEAFF.